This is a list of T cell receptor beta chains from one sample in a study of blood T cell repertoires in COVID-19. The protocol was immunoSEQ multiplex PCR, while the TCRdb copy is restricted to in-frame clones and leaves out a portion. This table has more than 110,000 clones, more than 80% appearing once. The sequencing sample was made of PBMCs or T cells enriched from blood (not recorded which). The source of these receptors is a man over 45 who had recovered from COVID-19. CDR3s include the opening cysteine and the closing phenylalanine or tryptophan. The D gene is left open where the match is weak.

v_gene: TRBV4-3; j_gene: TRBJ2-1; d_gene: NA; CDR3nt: TGCGCCAGCAGCCAAGAGCGCTACAATGAGCAGTTCTTC; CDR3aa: CASSQERYNEQFF
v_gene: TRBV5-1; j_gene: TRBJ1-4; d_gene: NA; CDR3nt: TGCGCCAGCAGCACGGGCAGGGGAACTAATGAAAAACTGTTTTTT; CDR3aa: CASSTGRGTNEKLFF
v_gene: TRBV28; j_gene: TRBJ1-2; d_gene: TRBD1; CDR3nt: TGTGCCAGCACTCTTCCCCCTTACAGGGGTTGGGACTATGGCTACACCTTC; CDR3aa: CASTLPPYRGWDYGYTF
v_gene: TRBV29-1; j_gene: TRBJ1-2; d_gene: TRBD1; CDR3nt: TGCAGCGTAGGGACAGGGAGTGGCTACACCTTC; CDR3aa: CSVGTGSGYTF
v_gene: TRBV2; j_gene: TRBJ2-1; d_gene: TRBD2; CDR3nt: TGTGCCAGCAGTGAAGATTGGACTAGCGGGGGGGTTTACTACAATGAGCAGTTCTTC; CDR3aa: CASSEDWTSGGVYYNEQFF
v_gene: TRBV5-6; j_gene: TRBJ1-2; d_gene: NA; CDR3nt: TGTGCCAGCAGCTTGGGTCCAGTCGATCACTATGGCTACACCTTC; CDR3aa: CASSLGPVDHYGYTF
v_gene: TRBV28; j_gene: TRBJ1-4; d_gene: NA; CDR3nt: TGTGCCAGCAGTTCCCGCGGCGGGATTGGTGAAAAACTGTTTTTT; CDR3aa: CASSSRGGIGEKLFF
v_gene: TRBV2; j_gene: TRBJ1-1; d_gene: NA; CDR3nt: TGTGCCAGCAGCGCGGAACCCTGGGTCTCGGCTTTCTTT; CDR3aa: CASSAEPWVSAFF
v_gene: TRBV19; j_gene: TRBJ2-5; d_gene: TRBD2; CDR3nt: TGTGCCAGTATGGCCCGAATCAGTCGGGGACTACAAGAGACCCAGTACTTC; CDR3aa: CASMARISRGLQETQYF
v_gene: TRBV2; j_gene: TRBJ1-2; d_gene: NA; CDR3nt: TGTGCCAGCGAGCGACGTGCCTATGGCTACACCTTC; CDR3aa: CASERRAYGYTF
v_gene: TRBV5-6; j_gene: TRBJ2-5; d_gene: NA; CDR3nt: TGTGCCAGCAGCATAGCGGCGGGGGCTAGAGAGACCCAGTACTTC; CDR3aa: CASSIAAGARETQYF